The entry below describes one TCR beta chain. This sample was taken from a study of T cell repertoires in ileal Crohn's disease. The CDR3 is made up of 14 amino acids. Germline CDR1 reads SGDLS; CDR2 reads YYNGEE. Deletions cut 3 bases from V and 1 base from J, with 10 bases between. The time point denotes: proximal margin of the surgical specimen (macroscopically non-inflamed). Data came from immunoSEQ multiplex PCR; TCRdb stores just in-frame clones and leaves some out. The sample yields 5,500 to 8,500 clones, about 74% seen once. The source material was ileal tissue. The chain recombines TRBV9 with TRBJ1-1, with a tentative D call TRBD1 (5 bases). The TCR comes from an adult with Crohn's disease. CDR3: CASSGRVPNTEAFF. DNA of the CDR3: TGTGCCAGCAGCGGCAGGGTCCCGAACACTGAAGCTTTCTTT.